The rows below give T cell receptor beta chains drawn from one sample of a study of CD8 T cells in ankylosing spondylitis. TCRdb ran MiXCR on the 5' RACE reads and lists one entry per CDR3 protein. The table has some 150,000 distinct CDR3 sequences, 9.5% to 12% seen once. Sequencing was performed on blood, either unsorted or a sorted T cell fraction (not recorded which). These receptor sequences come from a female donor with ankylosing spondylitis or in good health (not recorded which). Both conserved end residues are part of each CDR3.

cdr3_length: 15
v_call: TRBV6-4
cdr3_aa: CASSDRGQETDTQYF

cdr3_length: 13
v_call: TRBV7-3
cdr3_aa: CASSLQGSDTQYF

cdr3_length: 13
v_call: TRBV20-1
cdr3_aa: CSATVQGLDTQYF

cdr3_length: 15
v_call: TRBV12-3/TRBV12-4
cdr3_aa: CASSLGHAGADTQYF

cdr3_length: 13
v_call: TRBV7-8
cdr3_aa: CASSVDSLNEQFF

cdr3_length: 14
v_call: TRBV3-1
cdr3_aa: CASRQQRGGGRAFF

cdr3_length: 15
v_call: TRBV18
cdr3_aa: CASSPWTARVETQYF

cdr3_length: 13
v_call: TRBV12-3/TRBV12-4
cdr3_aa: CASSTGSPDTQYF

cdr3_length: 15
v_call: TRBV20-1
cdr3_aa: CSADSTSGTQETQYF

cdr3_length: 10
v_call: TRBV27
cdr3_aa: CASSYLGGFF

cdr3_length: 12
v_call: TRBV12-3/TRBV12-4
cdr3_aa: CASTLLNTEAFF

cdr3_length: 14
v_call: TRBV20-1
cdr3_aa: CSARDQASSDTQYF

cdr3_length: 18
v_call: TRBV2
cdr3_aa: CASSASGGNIKSYNEQFF

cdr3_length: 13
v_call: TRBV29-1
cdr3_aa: CSVGTPMNTEAFF

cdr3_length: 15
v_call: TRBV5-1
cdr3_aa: CASSLAGRSTDTQYF

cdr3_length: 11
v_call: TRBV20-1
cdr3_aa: CSARGNTEAFF

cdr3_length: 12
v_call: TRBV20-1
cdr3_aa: CSAVQEWYGYTF

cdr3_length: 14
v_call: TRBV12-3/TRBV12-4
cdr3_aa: CASRPTVTTGELFF

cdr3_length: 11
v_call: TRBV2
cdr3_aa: CASSVMKGQYF

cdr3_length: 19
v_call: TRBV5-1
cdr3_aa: CASSLFGTVGNSGANVLTF

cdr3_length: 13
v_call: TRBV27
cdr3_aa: CASSYRSSYEQYF

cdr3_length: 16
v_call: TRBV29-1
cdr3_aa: CSVVRQKDYFGYGYTF

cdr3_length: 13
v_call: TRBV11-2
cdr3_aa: CASSLGQAYGYTF

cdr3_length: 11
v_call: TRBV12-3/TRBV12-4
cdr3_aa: CASANRGEAFF

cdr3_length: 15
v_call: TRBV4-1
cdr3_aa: CASSQGGLSSYEQYF

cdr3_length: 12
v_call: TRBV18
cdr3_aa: CASVGAPYEQFF

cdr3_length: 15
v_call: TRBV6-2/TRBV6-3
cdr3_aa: CASSPKGTGLYGYTF

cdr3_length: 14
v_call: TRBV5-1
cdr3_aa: CASSLGAQNTEAFF

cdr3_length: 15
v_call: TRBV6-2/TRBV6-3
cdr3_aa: CASTSGRAASYEQYF

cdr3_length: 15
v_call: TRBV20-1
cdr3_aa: CSARGRQGVLETQYF

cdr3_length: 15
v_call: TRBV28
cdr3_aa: CASSREPRGAGELFF

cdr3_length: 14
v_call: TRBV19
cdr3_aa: CASSKESSYNEQFF

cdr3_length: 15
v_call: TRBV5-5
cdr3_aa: CASSSRALSTGELFF

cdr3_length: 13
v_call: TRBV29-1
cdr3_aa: CSVDDGAPYEQYF

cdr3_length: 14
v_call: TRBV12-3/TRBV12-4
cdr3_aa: CASSAPVWGEKLFF

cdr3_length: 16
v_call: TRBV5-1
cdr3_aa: CASSTRQDPTGVELFF

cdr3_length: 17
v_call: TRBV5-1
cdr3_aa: CASSLAPRGEAGNTIYF

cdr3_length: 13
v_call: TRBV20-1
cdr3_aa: CSAERGGGEKLFF

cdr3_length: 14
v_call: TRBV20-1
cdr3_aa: CSAVSGLNTGELFF

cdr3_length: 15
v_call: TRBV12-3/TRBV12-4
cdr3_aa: CASTIGPGGGYGYTF

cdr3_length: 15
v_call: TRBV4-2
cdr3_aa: CASSQEGHGYNEQFF

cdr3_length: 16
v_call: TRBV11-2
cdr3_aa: CASSLDSRTGGSGYTF

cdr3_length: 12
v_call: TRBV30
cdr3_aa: CAWSRVNYGYTF

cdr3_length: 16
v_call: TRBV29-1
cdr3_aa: CSVPQSGRASTGELFF

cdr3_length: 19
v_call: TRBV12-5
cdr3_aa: CASGLVPSPIAGGTNEQFF

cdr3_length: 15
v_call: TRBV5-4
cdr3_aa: CASRTDRVNTGELFF

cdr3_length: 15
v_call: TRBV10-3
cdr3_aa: CAISESSNDLDTQYF

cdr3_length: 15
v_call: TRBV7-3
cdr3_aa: CASSNGDSGANVLTF

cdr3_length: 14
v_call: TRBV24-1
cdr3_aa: CAAVGGARTGELFF

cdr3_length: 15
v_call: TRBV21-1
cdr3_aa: CASKKTGLGSYEQYF

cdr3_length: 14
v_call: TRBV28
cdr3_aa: CASHPPLVAGELFF

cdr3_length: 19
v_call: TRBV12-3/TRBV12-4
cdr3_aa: CASSLPRTSGGQMYNEQFF

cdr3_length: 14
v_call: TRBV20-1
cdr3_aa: CSAKHEGGRYEQFF

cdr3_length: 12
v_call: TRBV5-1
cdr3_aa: CASSQDRGPLHF